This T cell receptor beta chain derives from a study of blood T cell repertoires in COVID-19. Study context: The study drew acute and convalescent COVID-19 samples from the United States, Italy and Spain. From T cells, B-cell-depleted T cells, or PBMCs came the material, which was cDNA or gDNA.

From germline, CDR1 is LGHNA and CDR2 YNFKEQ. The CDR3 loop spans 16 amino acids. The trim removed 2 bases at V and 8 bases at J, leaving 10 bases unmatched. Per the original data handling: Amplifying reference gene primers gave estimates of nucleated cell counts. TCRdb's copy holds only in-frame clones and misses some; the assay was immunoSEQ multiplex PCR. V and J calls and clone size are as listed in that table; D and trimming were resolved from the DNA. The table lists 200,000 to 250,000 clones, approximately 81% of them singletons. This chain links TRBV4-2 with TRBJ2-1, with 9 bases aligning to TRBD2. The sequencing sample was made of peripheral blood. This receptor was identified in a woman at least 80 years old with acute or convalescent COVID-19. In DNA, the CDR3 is TGTGCCAGCAGCCAACTCGTGGCTAGCGGGGCTGATGAGCAGTTCTTC. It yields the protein CASSQLVASGADEQFF.